This entry lists 7 T cell receptor beta chains sequenced from one sample in a study of cytomegalovirus exposure and HLA in healthy donors. Vbeta (60) and Jbeta (13) primers were used in the PCR. The data were produced by immunoSEQ multiplex PCR, yet TCRdb's version contains in-frame clones alone and is incomplete. The sample yields 150,000 to 200,000 clones, about 80% seen once. The sample comprised PBMCs. These receptors all stem from a woman aged 40 to 50 in good health and CMV-seronegative.

The V and J genes are TRBV19 and TRBJ2-2; no clear D. Trimming took 2 bases from V and 4 from J, leaving 5 bases between them. CDR3 size: 13 residues. CDR1 and CDR2 (germline): LNHDA, SQIVND (reference sequence). The CDR3 loop reads CASSIIITGELFF. The CDR3 DNA follows: TGTGCCAGTAGTATAATTATCACCGGGGAGCTGTTTTTT.

V usage is TRBV5-6 and J usage is TRBJ2-5, with TRBD1 matching over 11 bases. CDR1 and CDR2 from the germline V gene are SGHDT and YYEEEE. J lost 6 bases, V lost 4 bases, and 5 bases had no gene match. The CDR3 runs 14 residues. CDR3 nucleotide sequence: TGTGCCAGCAGCCGCCGGGACAGGGGGAAGACCCAGTACTTC. Translated, it gives CASSRRDRGKTQYF.

The gene calls are TRBV28 and TRBJ2-3; 7 bases line up with TRBD2. V shed 8 bases and J 2 bases; nucleotides not matched to a gene: 10. The CDR3 length is 15 residues. CDR1 is MDHEN, CDR2 SYDVKM, per germline. CDR3 region: CASHRGSGITDTQYF. CDR3 in DNA: TGTGCCAGCCACCGGGGGAGCGGGATCACAGATACGCAGTATTTT. Together with reference TRBV28 and TRBJ2-3, the CDR3 gives the full variable domain: DVKVTQSSRYLVKRTGEKVFLECVQDMDHENMFWYRQDPGLGLRLIYFSYDVKMKEKGDIPEGYSVSREKKERFSLILESASTNQTSMYLCASHRGSGITDTQYFGPGTRLTVL.

The rearrangement links TRBV7-2 to TRBJ2-1; perhaps TRBD1 as D (6 bases). V was cut by 9 bases and J by 3 bases, with 21 bases left in between. The CDR3 runs 16 residues. CDR1 and CDR2 from the germline V gene are SGHTA and FQGNSA. The CDR3 bases are TGTGCCAGTCCTTTGACAAGCTGGACAGACTACAATGAGCAGTTCTTC. Residues: CASPLTSWTDYNEQFF.

The CDR3 DNA follows: TGTGCCAGCAGGCCGGTGAACTATGGCTACACCTTC. Translating it yields CASRPVNYGYTF. V gene TRBV28 combines with J gene TRBJ1-2; D gene uncertain. Germline CDR1 MDHEN, CDR2 SYDVKM. The V and J ends lost 6 bases and 2 bases respectively, with 7 bases between them. The CDR3 is 12 amino acids.

The V and J genes are TRBV11-3 and TRBJ2-1, with TRBD2 matching over 7 bases. With V trimmed by 1 base and J by 15 bases, 15 bases remained unmatched. The CDR3 is 15 residues long. Looked up from germline, CDR1 is SGHNT and CDR2 is YENEEA. The CDR3: CASSLAYTSDPGLFF. CDR3 DNA sequence: TGTGCCAGCAGCTTAGCCTACACTAGCGACCCCGGTCTGTTCTTC.

This clone is a singleton in its sample. This CDR3 is CASSLAPLWQGKAGNTIYF. DNA for the CDR3: TGTGCCAGCAGCTTAGCGCCTCTCTGGCAGGGGAAGGCTGGAAACACCATATATTTT. J is TRBJ1-3 and V is TRBV7-2, with D possibly matching TRBD1 (6 bases). The CDR3 runs to 19 residues. The germline V and J ends were trimmed by 0 bases and 2 bases, with 20 bases remaining between them. CDR1 and CDR2 from the germline V gene are SGHTA and FQGNSA. The full variable domain, completed using reference TRBV7-2 and TRBJ1-3, is GAGVSQSPSNKVTEKGKDVELRCDPISGHTALYWYRQSLGQGLEFLIYFQGNSAPDKSGLPSDRFSAERTGGSVSTLTIQRTQQEDSAVYLCASSLAPLWQGKAGNTIYFGEGSWLTVV.